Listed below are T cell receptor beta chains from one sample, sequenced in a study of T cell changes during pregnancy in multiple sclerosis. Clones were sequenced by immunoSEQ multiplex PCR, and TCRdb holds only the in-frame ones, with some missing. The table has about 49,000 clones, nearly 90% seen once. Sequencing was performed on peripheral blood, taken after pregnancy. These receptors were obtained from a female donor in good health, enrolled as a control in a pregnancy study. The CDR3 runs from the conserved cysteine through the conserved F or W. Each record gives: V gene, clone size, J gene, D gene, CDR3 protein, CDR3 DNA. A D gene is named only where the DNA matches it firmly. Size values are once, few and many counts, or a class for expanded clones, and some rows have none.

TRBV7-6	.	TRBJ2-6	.	CASSVVHTSGANVLTF	TGTGCCAGCAGCGTGGTGCACACGTCTGGGGCCAACGTCCTGACTTTC
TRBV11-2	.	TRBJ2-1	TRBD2	CASSLGTSGEPYNEQFF	TGTGCCAGCAGCTTAGGCACTAGCGGGGAGCCCTACAATGAGCAGTTCTTC
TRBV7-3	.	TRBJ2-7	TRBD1	CASSLRTGSQLQNF	TGTGCCAGCAGCTTAAGGACAGGGTCCCAACTTCAGAACTTC
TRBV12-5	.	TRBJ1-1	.	CASGTRLTEAFF	TGTGCTAGTGGTACGCGGTTGACTGAAGCTTTCTTT
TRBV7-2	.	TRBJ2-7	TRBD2	CASSPGTSGGRGGYEQYF	TGTGCCAGCAGCCCCGGGACTAGCGGGGGGCGAGGCGGATACGAGCAGTACTTC
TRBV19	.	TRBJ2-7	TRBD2	CASSIGGTSFNEQYF	TGTGCCAGTAGTATAGGAGGGACTAGCTTCAACGAGCAGTACTTC
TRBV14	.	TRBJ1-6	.	CASSQETVNSPLHF	TGTGCCAGCAGCCAAGAGACAGTGAATTCACCCCTCCACTTT
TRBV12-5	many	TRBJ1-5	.	CASGLWGVGNQPQHF	TGTGCTAGTGGTTTGTGGGGGGTGGGCAATCAGCCCCAGCATTTT
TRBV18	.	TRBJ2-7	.	CASSPDSEQYF	TGTGCCAGCTCACCAGACAGCGAGCAGTACTTC
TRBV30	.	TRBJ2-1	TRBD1	CACKTGTGDYNEQFF	TGTGCCTGTAAAACCGGGACAGGTGACTACAATGAGCAGTTCTTC
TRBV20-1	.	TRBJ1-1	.	CSARYNTEAFF	TGCAGTGCTAGATATAACACTGAAGCTTTCTTT
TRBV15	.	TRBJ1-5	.	CATSLVQLSNQPQHF	TGTGCCACCAGCCTCGTTCAGTTAAGCAATCAGCCCCAGCATTTT